This paragraph reports one T cell receptor beta chain. The antigen is unknown. TCRdb used MiXCR to reprocess the RT-PCR reads, holding one entry per CDR3 protein. This sample has fewer than 700,000 distinct CDR3 sequences, with over 10% found just once. These data belong to a study of response to subunit inactivated influenza vaccine. Study results and limitations: After each seasonal influenza vaccination, few new T cells are recruited, the authors suggested.

V shed 4 bases and J 4 bases; nucleotides not matched to a gene: 4. This CDR3 has 15 residues. Per germline, CDR1 SEHNR and CDR2 FQNEAQ (reference sequence). This material consisted of PBMCs from blood, taken 45 days after vaccination. The rearrangement uses TRBV7-9 and TRBJ2-2, with 9 bases fitting TRBD2. The sequence came from a middle-aged man who received an inactivated influenza vaccine. CDR3 in DNA: TGTGCCAGCAGCTATAGCGGGAGTTTCACCGGGGAGCTGTTTTTT. Translating gives CASSYSGSFTGELFF.